This TCR beta chain was captured by sequencing in a study of human T cells and chemical hapten exposure (dated by TCRdb to about 2021). Study-level background: The libraries were sequenced as a pool, and the TCR yield per sample differed mostly because of small variations in library volumes within the pool. The study tracked peripheral blood TCR repertoire changes in vivo during primary and secondary sensitization to the hapten diphenylcyclopropenone (DPC) in alopecia patients. Both TCR alpha and TCR beta chains were sequenced from each blood RNA sample. Paper-wide results and their limitations: No change with DPC sensitization was found in the number of TCRs above 1 in 1000 frequency, and no evidence of global repertoire structure alterations was found. After repeated subsampling, the strength of the expansion versus patch-test correlation and the threshold at which it became significant changed.

Total RNA was extracted from unfractionated whole blood collected in Tempus Blood RNA tubes. A few healthy volunteers were used as TCR sequencing controls and were bled at day 0, 2 weeks and 6 weeks. Library creation used 5' RACE. The sample was run on an Illumina MiSeq. During library preparation, unique molecular identifiers were attached to individual cDNA molecules so that TCRs could be counted in a quantitative, reproducible way. Per the original workflow: The median number of TCRs per sample was some 100,000, ranging from roughly 23,224 to 690,600. V, J and CDR3 annotation of the TCR reads was performed with the Decombinator software suite. For the PS versus PT1 abundance plots, all samples were subsampled to the same number of TCRs (28,000). Expanded TCRs were defined as absent before sensitization and observed at least eight times at the 2-week time point. TCRdb reworked the public reads: Q25 trimming with fastp, MiXCR clone assembly, productive beta chains retained. For every CDR3 protein sequence, its rows merge into one entry that carries the most common genes and DNA. These V and J calls rely on TCRdb rather than the paper's analysis. For this sample the table gives some 150,000 distinct CDR3 sequences, of which about 4.3% were detected only once. More than 1.2% of the sample belongs to the ten largest clones.

As regards this clonotype: Which antigen it targets is not known. Per-nucleotide qualities are absent, and no much larger clonotype sits a single base away.

This sequence was found in a female donor in good health.

The CDR3 loop reads CASSPLWFGEPYGYTF. The nucleotides read TGTGCCAGCAGCCCCCTCTGGTTCGGGGAGCCCTATGGCTACACCTTC. The sequence links TRBV3-1 to TRBJ1-2, with the D gene not confidently named. Taken from the germline V gene (reference sequence), the CDR1 and CDR2 loops are LGHDT and YNNKEL. Spanning cysteine to phenylalanine, the CDR3 consists of 16 amino acids. Only the CDR3 part of the read is kept: 48 bases, read in frame from the first base. The V end loses 4 bases and the J end loses 4 bases, and a stretch of 19 bases separates them. Beyond the CDR3, the reference TRBV3-1 and TRBJ1-2 genes provide the residues; the full variable domain reads: DTAVSQTPKYLVTQMGNDKSIKCEQNLGHDTMYWYKQDSKKFLKIMFSYNNKELIINETVPNRFSPKSPDKAHLNLHINSLELGDSAVYFCASSPLWFGEPYGYTFGSGTRLTVV.